This record looks at one T cell receptor (beta chain) sequence and its context. Produced via immunoSEQ multiplex PCR; TCRdb's table is partial and in-frame only. This repertoire shows 50,000 or so clones, approximately 78% found once; its top ten account for nearly 20%. The germline gives CDR1 LGHNA, CDR2 YNFKEQ. V gave up 4 bases and J gave up 4 bases, with 12 bases separating them. This CDR3 comprises 14 residues. These data come from a study of a mutant IDH1 vaccine in newly diagnosed glioma. Study in general: Most patients had radiochemotherapy with temozolomide before enrollment; others had one alone.

Time point in this sample: baseline, week 1 (first vaccination visit). The sample's treatment: pre-vaccination baseline after standard-of-care therapy. The TCR sequence derives from a man between 18 and 29 years old with glioma. V and J are TRBV4-2 and TRBJ2-3, with no clear D. Material: PBMCs, obtained from a glioma patient treated with radiotherapy, temozolomide or both. CDR3 protein: CASSPLSRPDTQYF. The CDR3 DNA reads TGTGCCAGCAGCCCTCTATCTAGGCCAGATACGCAGTATTTT.